The T cell receptor beta chain described here comes from a study of shared clonotypes between healthy human individuals. General study results and limits: On the whole, naive subsets had larger estimated richness than memory subsets had.

Germline CDR1 MNHEY, CDR2 SVGAGI. The CDR3 extends over 13 amino acids. The study separated CD4+ cells into CD45RA+ naive and CD45RA-negative memory subsets. Many counts were recorded for this clone. Its antigen is currently unknown. In the sorted-subset replicate PCRs, approximately 200 ng DNA, roughly 29,000 T cell genomes, was used. Libraries were prepared by immunoSEQ multiplex PCR; TCRdb keeps only in-frame clonotypes and omits some of them. The sample lists approximately 330,000 clones, over 70% occurring once. The chain recombines TRBV6-5 with TRBJ2-5, with TRBD1 identical over 8 bases. Material: memory CD4+ T cells sorted from blood. Subset defined: CD45RA-negative fraction. The sequence came from a young man in good health. This CDR3 is CVVRAGGAGTQYF. The CDR3 coding sequence is TGTGTCGTACGAGCAGGGGGCGCTGGGACCCAGTACTTC.